What follows are 2 T cell receptor beta chains derived from one specimen sequenced in a study of PD-1 blockade in classical Hodgkin lymphoma (dated by TCRdb to 2019 to 2021). This sample's time point label indicates: cycle 4 day 1 (C4D1), after less than seven weeks of nivolumab. Every trial patient had relapsed after autologous stem cell transplantation, and cohorts A, B and C differed in prior brentuximab vedotin exposure. The library was built by means of the immunoSEQ multiplex PCR assay. In its TCRdb copy, this immuneACCESS table keeps in-frame sequences only and misses some clones. Where compared with another copy, unresolved V genes explain less than half of these, and the others have no known cause. For this sample the table gives some 100,000 clones, of which 85% to 95% were detected only once. Approximately 2% of the sample belongs to the ten largest clones. The starting material was peripheral blood mononuclear cells (PBMCs), obtained before the fourth cycle of nivolumab. The receptors stem from a human donor with classical Hodgkin lymphoma.

The chain couples TRBV6-1 to TRBJ2-3, with no clear D. CDR1 and CDR2 (germline): MNHNS, SASEGT. V was clipped by 0 bases and J by 2 bases, with 15 bases between them. The CDR3 has 17 amino acids. In DNA, the CDR3 is TGTGCCAGCAGTGAAGCGAGCTATTCCCACCCCACAGATACGCAGTATTTT. Translation gives CASSEASYSHPTDTQYF.

The chain has TRBV28 and TRBJ2-5, with 12 bases fitting TRBD1. CDR1 is MDHEN, CDR2 SYDVKM, per germline. The CDR3 spans 16 residues. After removal of 5 bases from V and 5 bases from J, the junction contained 9 bases not matched to a gene. CDR3 DNA: TGTGCCAGCAGTCGTCCCGGGACAGGGGGCGGCGAGACCCAGTACTTC. Translating it yields CASSRPGTGGGETQYF. The complete variable domain, with remaining parts taken from reference TRBV28 and TRBJ2-5, reads DVKVTQSSRYLVKRTGEKVFLECVQDMDHENMFWYRQDPGLGLRLIYFSYDVKMKEKGDIPEGYSVSREKKERFSLILESASTNQTSMYLCASSRPGTGGGETQYFGPGTRLLVL.